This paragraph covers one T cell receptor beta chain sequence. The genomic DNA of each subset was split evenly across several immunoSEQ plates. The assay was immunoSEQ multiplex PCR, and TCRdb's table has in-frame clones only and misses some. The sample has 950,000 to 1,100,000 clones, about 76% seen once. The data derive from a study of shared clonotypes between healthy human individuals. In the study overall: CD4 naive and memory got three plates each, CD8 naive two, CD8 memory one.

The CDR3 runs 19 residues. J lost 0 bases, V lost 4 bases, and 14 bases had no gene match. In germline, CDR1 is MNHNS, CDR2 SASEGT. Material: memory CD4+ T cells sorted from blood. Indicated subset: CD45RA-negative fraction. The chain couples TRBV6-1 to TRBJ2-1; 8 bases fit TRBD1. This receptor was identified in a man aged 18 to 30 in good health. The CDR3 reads CASSVPGQATQSSYNEQFF. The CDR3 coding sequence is TGTGCCAGCAGTGTCCCGGGACAGGCTACTCAAAGCTCCTACAATGAGCAGTTCTTC.